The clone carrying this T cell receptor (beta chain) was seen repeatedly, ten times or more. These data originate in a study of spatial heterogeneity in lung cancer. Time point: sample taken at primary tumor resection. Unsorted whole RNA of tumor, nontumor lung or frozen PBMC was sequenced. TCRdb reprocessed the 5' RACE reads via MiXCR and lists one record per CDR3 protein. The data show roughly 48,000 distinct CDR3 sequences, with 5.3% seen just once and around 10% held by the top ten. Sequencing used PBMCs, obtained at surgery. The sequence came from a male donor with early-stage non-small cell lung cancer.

DNA for the CDR3: TGTGCCAGCAGTCCCTCTGAGAGGCGGGGCAATCAGCCCCAGCATTTT. This sequence encodes CASSPSERRGNQPQHF. This rearrangement joins TRBV2 to TRBJ1-5; the D is unclear. Germline CDR1 is SNHLY and CDR2 is FYNNEI. The CDR3 sequence is 16 residues long. V dropped 5 bases and J dropped 2 bases, with 16 bases sitting between them.